This TCR beta chain was obtained from a study of blood T cells in healthy people across ages. A remark on this clonotype: As yet, its antigen is unknown.

Total RNA extraction produced at least 5.5 micrograms (per sample) for the study. Through a sample-barcoded 5' primer and a J-beta primer mix, a second PCR was run for about 7 to 12 cycles. Per-sample output comprised a minimum of 2.5 million paired-end reads containing CDR3. From the 5' RACE reads, TCRdb called clonotypes with MiXCR, one entry per CDR3 protein. The sample has roughly 700,000 distinct CDR3 sequences; about half are singletons. The study's findings and limits: Any changes in expanded clonotypes were possibly confounded, as donor CMV status remained unknown. Higher naive T cell percentage went strongly together with higher TCR beta diversity.

The CDR3 is 12 amino acids. Trimming pared 5 bases from V and 7 bases from J, leaving 11 bases between. The germline V gene has CDR1 MNHNS and CDR2 SASEGT. The chain is built from TRBV6-1 and TRBJ1-1; D remains ambiguous. The receptor was derived from a woman aged 60 to 75 in good health. Sequenced: blood. CDR3 sequence reads: CASSRRVNEAFF. CDR3 in DNA: TGTGCCAGCAGTAGGAGGGTTAATGAAGCTTTCTTT.